The 27 T cell receptor beta chains listed next were all sequenced from one sample in a study of shared clonotypes between healthy human individuals. The protocol was immunoSEQ multiplex PCR, while the TCRdb copy is restricted to in-frame clones and leaves out a portion. The sample holds roughly 600,000 clones, roughly 98% seen once. Naivety among CD8 cells was defined by CD45RO negativity and positive CCR7 selection, thereby excluding terminally differentiated effector memory CD45RA+ cells. The sample comprised naive CD8+ T cells sorted from blood. Receptors were obtained from a man aged 25-40 years in good health.

The chain carries TRBV2 and TRBJ2-3, with D uncertain. Germline values: CDR1 SNHLY, CDR2 FYNNEI. Trimming pared 2 bases from V and 1 base from J, leaving 16 bases between. This CDR3 spans 17 amino acids. CDR3 coding DNA: TGTGCCAGCAGTGAATATGCGAACGCGTATGGCACAGATACGCAGTATTTT. It translates to CASSEYANAYGTDTQYF.

This clone has only one observation. The V call is TRBV9, the J call TRBJ2-5, with TRBD1 identical over 7 bases. Looked up from germline, CDR1 is SGDLS and CDR2 is YYNGEE. This CDR3 has 16 residues. Trimming removed 4 bases from V and 4 bases from J; junction bases left unmatched: 13. CDR3 DNA: TGTGCCAGCAGCAAACACGACAGGGAAGTTAGAGAGACCCAGTACTTC. Its protein is CASSKHDREVRETQYF. The whole variable domain, filled in from reference TRBV9 and TRBJ2-5, reads DSGVTQTPKHLITATGQRVTLRCSPRSGDLSVYWYQQSLDQGLQFLIQYYNGEERAKGNILERFSAQQFPDLHSELNLSSLELGDSALYFCASSKHDREVRETQYFGPGTRLLVL.

The chain is built from TRBV4-1 and TRBJ2-7, with TRBD1 matching 8 bases. The CDR3 covers 16 residues. V shed 1 base, J shed 5 bases, and the junction held 10 bases outside the gene matches. Germline V gene lookup returns CDR1 MGHRA and CDR2 YSYEKL. The CDR3 region is CASSQAGTGPDHEQYF. In DNA form, the CDR3 reads TGCGCCAGCAGCCAAGCCGGGACAGGTCCGGACCACGAGCAGTACTTC.

This chain connects TRBV9 to TRBJ2-1; D unclear. The CDR3 extends over 16 amino acids. V gave up 1 base and J gave up 0 bases, with 11 bases separating them. Germline loops: CDR1 SGDLS, CDR2 YYNGEE. CDR3 protein: CASSVRSSSSYNEQFF. The CDR3 DNA follows: TGTGCCAGCAGCGTAAGGTCATCGAGCTCCTACAATGAGCAGTTCTTC.

V gene TRBV28 combines with J gene TRBJ1-1; unclear D gene. There are 12 residues in the CDR3. V lost 6 bases, J lost 0 bases, and 5 bases lay in between. Germline V gene sequence: CDR1 MDHEN, CDR2 SYDVKM. Here the CDR3 reads CASRGMNTEAFF. The CDR3 bases are TGTGCCAGCAGAGGGATGAACACTGAAGCTTTCTTT.

The genes are TRBV15 and TRBJ2-7, with no clear D. V shed 3 bases and J shed 3 bases, with 18 bases lying between them. Germline values: CDR1 LNHNV, CDR2 YYDKDF (reference sequence). The CDR3 spans 16 residues. CDR3 protein: CATSSGGEGDLYEQYF. The CDR3 nucleotides are TGTGCCACCAGCAGTGGTGGGGAAGGTGATCTCTACGAGCAGTACTTC.

The chain recombines TRBV6-5 with TRBJ2-7; possible D gene TRBD1, 6 bases. CDR1 MNHEY and CDR2 SVGAGI come from the germline V gene. This CDR3 contains 16 residues. The V end was cut by 1 base, the J end by 0 bases, with 13 bases between. DNA of the CDR3: TGTGCCAGCAGTTACTACCGGGACAAATTCTCCTACGAGCAGTACTTC. The encoded protein is CASSYYRDKFSYEQYF.

The rearrangement joins TRBV29-1 to TRBJ2-3, with 9 positions matching TRBD1. J was trimmed by 4 bases and V by 0 bases; bases with no gene match: 17. The CDR3 consists of 19 residues. Germline lookup yields CDR1 SQVTM and CDR2 ANQGSEA. The CDR3 DNA is TGCAGCGTTGAAGATGGGACAGGGACGTTCAAGGGTGGCGCAGATACGCAGTATTTT. Amino acid sequence: CSVEDGTGTFKGGADTQYF.

This chain joins TRBV15 and TRBJ2-7; TRBD1 is a possible D gene (5 bases). V lost 6 bases and J lost 1, with 10 bases in between. The CDR3 is 13 amino acids. Germline values: CDR1 LNHNV, CDR2 YYDKDF (reference sequence). CDR3 DNA sequence: TGTGCCACCAGGCAGCAGGGATCCTACGAGCAGTACTTC. Its protein is CATRQQGSYEQYF. Together with reference TRBV15 and TRBJ2-7, the CDR3 gives the full variable domain: DAMVIQNPRYQVTQFGKPVTLSCSQTLNHNVMYWYQQKSSQAPKLLFHYYDKDFNNEADTPDNFQSRRPNTSFCFLDIRSPGLGDTAMYLCATRQQGSYEQYFGPGTRLTVT.

The V call is TRBV6-5, the J call TRBJ2-7; TRBD2 aligns across 13 bases. Trimming at V came to 2 bases and at J to 4 bases, leaving 2 bases not matched to a gene. CDR3 length: 15 amino acids. Germline loops: CDR1 MNHEY, CDR2 SVGAGI. CDR3 residues: CASSYGGLAGYEQYF. In DNA, the CDR3 is TGTGCCAGCAGTTACGGGGGACTAGCGGGATACGAGCAGTACTTC.

The chain recombines TRBV5-6 with TRBJ1-1; D ambiguous. Per germline, CDR1 SGHDT and CDR2 YYEEEE. The CDR3 totals 12 residues. Trimming stripped 4 bases from V and 1 base from J, with 5 bases between. CDR3 in amino acids: CASSNSNTEAFF. The CDR3 DNA is TGTGCCAGCAGCAACTCGAACACTGAAGCTTTCTTT.

A remark on this clone: Other DNA sequences from this sample encode an identical CDR3 as well. This chain connects TRBV27 to TRBJ2-7; maybe TRBD1 (6 bases). Trimming cost V 5 bases and J 3 bases, with 14 bases left between them. The CDR3 sequence is 14 residues long. The germline CDR1 and CDR2 sequences are MNHEY and SMNVEV (reference sequence). The CDR3: CASSSLGQNYEQYF. The CDR3 bases are TGTGCCAGCAGTAGCCTCGGACAGAACTACGAGCAGTACTTC.

The chain couples TRBV6-6 to TRBJ2-7; a possible D gene is TRBD2 (6 bases). CDR1 and CDR2 from the germline V gene are MNHNY and SVGAGI (reference sequence). V was cut by 7 bases and J by 0 bases, with 13 bases left in between. This CDR3 is built from 14 residues. CDR3 nucleotide sequence: TGTGCCAGCACCGCTAGCGAGAGCTCCTACGAGCAGTACTTC. Translating it yields CASTASESSYEQYF.

Points on this clone: This CDR3 is also generated by other DNA sequences in the sample. The J gene is TRBJ2-7, the V gene TRBV7-9; D gene ambiguous. V was shortened by 6 bases and J by 3 bases, with 9 bases between the two germline ends. Per the germline V gene, CDR1 is SEHNR and CDR2 is FQNEAQ (reference sequence). The CDR3 has 12 amino acids. This CDR3 is CASSLADYEQYF. The DNA for the CDR3 is TGTGCCAGCAGTCTCGCGGACTACGAGCAGTACTTC.

The J gene is TRBJ2-1, the V gene TRBV4-1; TRBD2 is a possible D gene (6 bases). CDR1 is MGHRA, CDR2 YSYEKL, per germline. This CDR3 has 16 residues. Trimming removed 0 bases at V and 6 bases at J, with 15 bases between. CDR3 region: CASSQERDLASNEQFF. Here the CDR3 DNA reads TGCGCCAGCAGCCAAGAGCGGGACCTGGCTTCCAATGAGCAGTTCTTC.

This rearrangement joins TRBV6-5 to TRBJ1-1; 8 bases line up with TRBD1. CDR3 size: 15 residues. Germline V lookup: CDR1 MNHEY, CDR2 SVGAGI. V was clipped by 6 bases and J by 1 base; unmatched bases: 7. CDR3 DNA: TGTGCCAGCAGGACACAGGGGGTTTCGAACACTGAAGCTTTCTTT. Translating gives CASRTQGVSNTEAFF.

The chain joins TRBV27 to TRBJ2-7; the D is unclear. V was clipped by 6 bases and J by 3 bases, with 15 bases between them. The CDR3 has 14 amino acids. Germline CDR1 and CDR2: MNHEY and SMNVEV (reference sequence). CDR3: CASSQALLLYEQYF. The CDR3 coding sequence is TGTGCCAGCAGCCAAGCCCTTCTTCTCTACGAGCAGTACTTC.

Concerning this clone: A junction end diverges from the germline sequence, so it may reflect a read error. The chain is built from TRBV13 and TRBJ2-3; D uncertain. The CDR3 runs to 13 residues. The germline gives CDR1 PRHDT, CDR2 FYEKMQ (reference sequence). CDR3: CASSLGVEDTQYF. The CDR3 DNA reads as TGTGCCAGCAGCCTAGGAGTGGAAGATACGCAGTATTTT.

About this clone itself: Other DNA sequences of this sample code for an identical CDR3. The V gene is TRBV28, the J gene TRBJ2-7; the D is unclear. V was pared by 3 bases and J by 4 bases, with 4 bases between. This CDR3 is 11 amino acids long. Germline lookup yields CDR1 MDHEN and CDR2 SYDVKM. This CDR3 reads CASSFEYEQYF. In nucleotides, the CDR3 is TGTGCCAGCAGTTTCGAATACGAGCAGTACTTC. Complete variable domain (other parts from reference TRBV28 and TRBJ2-7): DVKVTQSSRYLVKRTGEKVFLECVQDMDHENMFWYRQDPGLGLRLIYFSYDVKMKEKGDIPEGYSVSREKKERFSLILESASTNQTSMYLCASSFEYEQYFGPGTRLTVT.

This chain uses TRBV7-9 with TRBJ2-1; D may match TRBD1 or TRBD2 (5 bases each). Germline V CDR1 and CDR2: SEHNR, FQNEAQ (reference sequence). Trimming stripped 7 bases from V and 4 bases from J, with 17 bases between. This CDR3 is 15 amino acids long. CDR3 nucleotides: TGTGCCAGCACCTCTACCGGGACGGCTTACAATGAGCAGTTCTTC. Encoded protein: CASTSTGTAYNEQFF. The entire variable domain, with the rest obtained from reference TRBV7-9 and TRBJ2-1, is as follows: DTGVSQNPRHKITKRGQNVTFRCDPISEHNRLYWYRQTLGQGPEFLTYFQNEAQLEKSRLLSDRFSAERPKGSFSTLEIQRTEQGDSAMYLCASTSTGTAYNEQFFGPGTRLTVL.

The chain recombines TRBV11-2 with TRBJ1-1; D is possibly TRBD1 (5 bases). CDR3 length: 14 amino acids. V dropped 6 bases and J dropped 4 bases, with 15 bases sitting between them. CDR1 SGHAT and CDR2 FQNNGV come from the germline V gene. The CDR3 loop is CASREGRAGTEAFF. The CDR3 DNA reads as TGTGCCAGCAGGGAGGGACGCGCGGGCACTGAAGCTTTCTTT.

The chain has TRBV6-5 and TRBJ1-5; TRBD1 aligns across 8 bases. The CDR3 covers 15 residues. Germline values: CDR1 MNHEY, CDR2 SVGAGI. The J segment lost 5 bases and the V segment lost 4 bases, leaving 7 bases of the junction unmatched. The CDR3 spells CASSSRTGSHQPQHF. Here the CDR3 DNA reads TGTGCCAGCAGTTCCCGGACAGGGTCGCATCAGCCCCAGCATTTT.

The chain couples TRBV15 to TRBJ2-1; D not resolved. Trimming took off 0 bases at V and 8 bases at J, with 14 bases between the two ends. The CDR3 has 15 amino acids. CDR1 is LNHNV and CDR2 is YYDKDF in the germline V gene (reference sequence). CDR3: CATSRDLASPHEQFF. CDR3 in DNA: TGTGCCACCAGCAGAGATTTGGCTTCCCCCCATGAGCAGTTCTTC.

The chain uses TRBV4-1 and TRBJ2-2; TRBD2 aligns across 9 bases. The ends lost 1 base at V and 8 bases at J; junction bases unmatched: 8. Germline V CDR1 and CDR2: MGHRA, YSYEKL. This CDR3 spans 16 amino acids. The CDR3: CASSQVGGRAPGELFF. In nucleotides, the CDR3 is TGCGCCAGCAGCCAAGTAGGCGGGAGGGCCCCAGGGGAGCTGTTTTTT.

The gene calls are TRBV11-3 and TRBJ2-1; no firm D call. The CDR3 has 12 amino acids. CDR1 is SGHNT, CDR2 YENEEA, per germline. Trimming stripped 0 bases from V and 6 bases from J, with 3 bases between. In nucleotides, the CDR3 is TGTGCCAGCAGCTTAGAAGGCAATGAGCAGTTCTTC. As protein: CASSLEGNEQFF.

This chain links TRBV2 with TRBJ2-7; 12 bases agree with TRBD2. CDR3 length equals 15 residues. Trimming at V came to 7 bases and at J to 0 bases, leaving 4 bases not matched to a gene. The germline gives CDR1 SNHLY, CDR2 FYNNEI. CDR3 sequence reads: CASNGLAGTSYEQYF. CDR3 nucleotides: TGTGCCAGCAATGGACTAGCGGGAACCTCCTACGAGCAGTACTTC. The full variable domain, completed using reference TRBV2 and TRBJ2-7, is EPEVTQTPSHQVTQMGQEVILRCVPISNHLYFYWYRQILGQKVEFLVSFYNNEISEKSEIFDDQFSVERPDGSNFTLKIRSTKLEDSAMYFCASNGLAGTSYEQYFGPGTRLTVT.

This rearrangement joins TRBV29-1 to TRBJ2-7; D is unclear. The germline V gene encodes CDR1 SQVTM and CDR2 ANQGSEA. The CDR3 runs 14 residues. V lost 0 bases, J lost 1 base, and 10 bases lay in between. The CDR3 coding sequence is TGCAGCGTTGAAGAAGGAAGATCATCCTACGAGCAGTACTTC. Amino acid sequence: CSVEEGRSSYEQYF.